These 6 T cell receptor beta chains share one sample of origin, sequenced in a study of spatial heterogeneity in lung cancer. One entry per CDR3 protein, called by TCRdb with MiXCR from the 5' RACE reads. Among approximately 52,000 distinct CDR3 sequences, less than 6% were seen once, and the ten largest hold roughly 10%. Time point indicated: sample taken at primary tumor resection. The sequences come from PBMCs, collected at surgery. These receptors all stem from a male donor with early-stage non-small cell lung cancer.

This clonotype has a count of ten or more. The chain combines TRBV19 with TRBJ1-1, with a weak D call TRBD1 (6 bases). The V gene's germline CDR1 is LNHDA and CDR2 SQIVND (reference sequence). The CDR3 spans 13 residues. Trimming stripped 7 bases from V and 1 base from J, with 10 bases between. CDR3 coding DNA: TGTGCCAGTAAAGGGACACCGAACACTGAAGCTTTCTTT. It codes for CASKGTPNTEAFF.

The chain carries TRBV29-1 and TRBJ2-7; TRBD2 might be the D (5 bases). Trimming pared 4 bases from V and 3 bases from J, leaving 13 bases between. The germline CDR1 and CDR2 sequences are SQVTM and ANQGSEA. The CDR3 consists of 13 residues. The CDR3 nucleotides read TGCAGCGTTGCTGAGGATCGGGGCTACGAGCAGTACTTC. It specifies CSVAEDRGYEQYF.

This clonotype has at least ten counts. The chain is built from TRBV7-2 and TRBJ1-6; 9 bases align to TRBD1. With V trimmed by 1 base and J by 9 bases, 4 bases remained unmatched. There are 15 residues in the CDR3. Germline CDR1 is SGHTA and CDR2 is FQGNSA. CDR3 DNA: TGTGCCAGCAGCTTAGGGGGACAGGGACGTTCACCCCTCCACTTT. Translated: CASSLGGQGRSPLHF. The full variable domain, completed using reference TRBV7-2 and TRBJ1-6, is GAGVSQSPSNKVTEKGKDVELRCDPISGHTALYWYRQSLGQGLEFLIYFQGNSAPDKSGLPSDRFSAERTGGSVSTLTIQRTQQEDSAVYLCASSLGGQGRSPLHFGNGTRLTVT.

This clonotype occurred many times. The V and J genes are TRBV5-6 and TRBJ2-6; D is perhaps TRBD1 (5 bases). Germline V gene sequence: CDR1 SGHDT, CDR2 YYEEEE. Trimming removed 2 bases at V and 0 bases at J, with 6 bases between. CDR3 size: 15 residues. CDR3 sequence: CASSFRDSGANVLTF. The CDR3 DNA sequence: TGTGCCAGCAGCTTCAGGGACTCTGGGGCCAACGTCCTGACTTTC. Full variable domain (missing parts from reference TRBV5-6 and TRBJ2-6): DAGVTQSPTHLIKTRGQQVTLRCSPKSGHDTVSWYQQALGQGPQFIFQYYEEEERQRGNFPDRFSGHQFPNYSSELNVNALLLGDSALYLCASSFRDSGANVLTFGAGSRLTVL.

Many counts were recorded for this clonotype. The CDR3 coding sequence is TGCAGCGACTTACAGGGGTTGGGTGGCTACACCTTC. This sequence encodes CSDLQGLGGYTF. This rearrangement joins TRBV29-1 to TRBJ1-2; TRBD1 matches 7 bases. The CDR3 is 12 amino acids. Trimming cost V 7 bases and J 7 bases; bases outside gene matches: 9. Germline CDR1 SQVTM, CDR2 ANQGSEA.

This clonotype was detected many times. The J gene is TRBJ2-1, the V gene TRBV5-1; 8 nucleotides match TRBD1. Looked up from germline, CDR1 is SGHRS and CDR2 is YFSETQ. The CDR3 has 15 residues. The V gene end was trimmed by 4 bases and the J gene end by 7 bases; junction bases not matched to a gene: 10. As DNA, the CDR3 is TGCGCCAGCAGCCCGGAACCGGACAGGGCGAATGAGCAGTTCTTC. This gives the protein CASSPEPDRANEQFF.